The 16 T cell receptor beta chains in this list originate from one sample, sequenced in a study of regulatory T cells in long-lasting Graves disease (dated by TCRdb to about 2021). The library was prepared using multiplex PCR. Sequencing took place on an Illumina HiSeq 4000. To build TCR beta libraries, CDR3 regions were amplified by Arm-PCR using iRepertoire HTBI primers. The raw public reads went through TCRdb reprocessing: fastp at Q25, MiXCR clone calling, in-frame beta chains kept. When rows share a CDR3 protein, they turn into one entry using the most common DNA and genes. This sample has 500,000 or so distinct CDR3 sequences in its table, and 15% to 20% of those were observed once. The ten largest make up 20% to 25% of the sample. The time point label of this sample denotes: newly diagnosed GD, antithyroid drugs for less than 3 months. For both TCR sequencing and RNA sequencing, RNA was extracted from PBMCs in TRIzol.

These data also formed part of another study, on T cells in Graves' hyperthyroidism and ophthalmopathy.

Sequences were derived from peripheral blood mononuclear cells (PBMCs), sampled at new diagnosis, from a patient treated with antithyroid drugs. These receptors all stem from a woman in her forties or fifties with Graves disease. Donor details come from another sample of the same person, matched by shared clones.

This clonotype was detected ten times or more. This chain uses TRBV15 with TRBJ1-1; D is uncertain. Germline V gives CDR1 LNHNV, CDR2 YYDKDF (reference sequence). This CDR3 comprises 15 residues. V lost 0 bases to trimming and J lost 8 bases, with 16 bases between them. CDR3 sequence: CATSRDWATGGEAFF. As DNA, the CDR3 is TGTGCCACCAGCAGAGATTGGGCAACCGGAGGGGAAGCTTTCTTT.

This sequence joins TRBV3-1 and TRBJ1-1; no reliable D call. Germline assignment: CDR1 LGHDT and CDR2 YNNKEL (reference sequence). The CDR3 has 16 amino acids. Trimming removed 0 bases at V and 0 bases at J, with 11 bases between. Written as DNA, the CDR3 is TGTGCCAGCAGCCAAGATGTACCCAGGCTGAACACTGAAGCTTTCTTT. Translated, it gives CASSQDVPRLNTEAFF.

Ten or more counts support this clonotype. The gene calls are TRBV29-1 and TRBJ2-3; D remains unclear. The CDR3 consists of 15 residues. The germline V and J ends were trimmed by 3 bases and 0 bases, with 13 bases remaining between them. Germline V gene sequence: CDR1 SQVTM, CDR2 ANQGSEA. The CDR3 sequence is CSVDAEKPSTDTQYF. CDR3 nucleotides: TGCAGCGTTGATGCGGAGAAACCTAGCACAGATACGCAGTATTTT.

V gene TRBV19 combines with J gene TRBJ1-1; TRBD1 agrees at 8 bases. With V trimmed by 5 bases and J by 3 bases, 11 bases remained unmatched. Germline V CDR1 and CDR2: LNHDA, SQIVND (reference sequence). The CDR3 sequence is 16 residues long. The CDR3 sequence: CASSGGVTGGYTEAFF. CDR3 sequence (DNA): TGTGCCAGTAGTGGGGGCGTAACAGGGGGGTACACTGAAGCTTTCTTT.

V is TRBV11-2 and J is TRBJ2-2; 9 bases line up with TRBD1. The CDR3 consists of 14 residues. V lost 5 bases, J lost 7 bases, and 5 bases stayed unmatched. Germline CDR1 is SGHAT and CDR2 is FQNNGV. The chain's CDR3 is CASSLDRGNGELFF. The DNA for the CDR3 is TGTGCCAGCAGCCTGGACAGGGGTAACGGGGAGCTGTTTTTT.

This clonotype has at least ten counts. The CDR3 sequence: CASSFPLGGTDSPLHF. The DNA of the CDR3 is TGTGCCAGCAGTTTTCCCCTGGGAGGAACGGATTCACCCCTCCACTTT. The V gene is TRBV28, the J gene TRBJ1-6, with D unclear. V lost 3 bases and J lost 8, with 17 bases in between. The CDR3 runs 16 residues. The V gene's germline CDR1 is MDHEN and CDR2 SYDVKM.

Many counts were recorded for this clonotype. This rearrangement joins TRBV5-6 to TRBJ2-7; D is perhaps TRBD1 (6 bases). V lost 6 bases to trimming and J lost 3 bases, with 10 bases between them. CDR1 and CDR2 (germline): SGHDT, YYEEEE. This CDR3 comprises 12 residues. CDR3 nucleotides: TGTGCCAGCAAACAGGGAAACTACGAGCAGTACTTC. Encoded protein: CASKQGNYEQYF.

This clonotype was observed a few times. The chain joins TRBV6-1 to TRBJ1-2; 10 nucleotides match TRBD1. Germline CDR1 reads MNHNS; CDR2 reads SASEGT. This CDR3 has 14 amino acids. J lost 5 bases, V lost 4 bases, and 4 bases had no gene match. The CDR3 sequence: CASSGDRGLYGYTF. The CDR3 nucleotides read TGTGCCAGCAGTGGGGACAGGGGATTGTATGGCTACACCTTC.

V is TRBV5-1 and J is TRBJ2-3; maybe TRBD2 (7 bases). The germline V gene encodes CDR1 SGHRS and CDR2 YFSETQ. Between the trimmed V and J ends, which lost 4 bases and 1 base, there was a span of 16 bases. The CDR3 has 16 amino acids. The CDR3 region has the DNA TGCGCCAGCAGCCCGATGTCGGGGGGCGGCACAGATACGCAGTATTTT. It encodes CASSPMSGGGTDTQYF.

This clonotype was counted ten times or more. The V call is TRBV15, the J call TRBJ2-1; TRBD2 might be the D (5 bases). This CDR3 region has 16 residues. V lost 5 bases and J 8 bases, leaving 22 bases between the germline ends. CDR1 is LNHNV and CDR2 is YYDKDF in the germline V gene (reference sequence). The CDR3 nucleotides read TGTGCCACCAGCCCCGGGCGGGCCTCGGATGGTTATGAGCAGTTCTTC. Its protein is CATSPGRASDGYEQFF.

The chain recombines TRBV27 with TRBJ1-1; D perhaps matches TRBD1 (6 bases). This CDR3 comprises 13 residues. With 5 bases removed from V and 7 bases from J, the gap between germline ends came to 14 bases. CDR1 is MNHEY and CDR2 is SMNVEV in the germline V gene (reference sequence). The CDR3 nucleotides are TGTGCCAGCAGTGCTGGGACACCACTTGAAGCTTTCTTT. Amino acids: CASSAGTPLEAFF.

This clonotype was observed many times. V usage is TRBV15 and J usage is TRBJ1-5; the D gene is possibly TRBD1 (6 bases). Germline V lookup: CDR1 LNHNV, CDR2 YYDKDF (reference sequence). The CDR3 extends over 14 amino acids. Trimming removed 1 base at V and 6 bases at J, with 10 bases between. In DNA, the CDR3 is TGTGCCACCAGCAGAGTGGCAGGGGTTCAGCCCCAGCATTTT. Translation gives CATSRVAGVQPQHF.

The chain uses TRBV20-1 and TRBJ1-1; the D gene is possibly TRBD1 (6 bases). Trimming shortened V by 6 bases and J by 11 bases, and 37 bases separated the two germline ends. In germline, CDR1 is DFQATT, CDR2 SNEGSKA (reference sequence). There are 18 residues in the CDR3. CDR3 nucleotide sequence: TGCAGTGCCAGACGACCGGGGGCCCGAGGGTGGGGACAAGAGATGGCTTTCTTT. This codes for CSARRPGARGWGQEMAFF.

This clonotype was recorded many times. The V call is TRBV6-1, the J call TRBJ1-5, with 7 bases lining up with TRBD1. CDR3 length equals 13 residues. Germline assignment: CDR1 MNHNS and CDR2 SASEGT. V shed 7 bases and J 5 bases; nucleotides not matched to a gene: 5. CDR3 region: CASTNRGHQPQHF. CDR3 coding DNA: TGTGCCAGCACCAACAGGGGCCATCAGCCCCAGCATTTT.

With respect to this clonotype: This may arise from a read error, as a much more abundant clone is one base away. V usage is TRBV12-3 or TRBV12-4 and J usage is TRBJ2-6; tentatively, D is TRBD1 or TRBD2 (6 bases each). The CDR3 is 15 residues long. V lost 1 base and J lost 9, with 13 bases in between. CDR3 in amino acids: CASSLGGATVNVLTF. The CDR3 bases are TGTGCCAGCAGTTTAGGGGGGGCGACCGTCAACGTCCTGACTTTC.

This clonotype has only a few counts. This chain links TRBV29-1 with TRBJ2-1; possibly TRBD1 or TRBD2 for D (5 bases each). V gave up 6 bases and J gave up 9 bases, with 12 bases separating them. The CDR3 has 11 residues. Germline-derived CDR1 and CDR2 are SQVTM and ANQGSEA. CDR3 sequence reads: CSVGTDGEQFF. CDR3 nucleotide sequence: TGCAGCGTAGGGACCGACGGTGAGCAGTTCTTC.